The rows below give T cell receptor beta chains drawn from one sample of a study of T-cell memory formation after mild COVID-19. TCRdb ran MiXCR on the 5' RACE reads and lists one entry per CDR3 protein. The profile covers almost 250,000 distinct CDR3 sequences, with about 16% appearing a single time and 2% to 2.5% taken by the ten largest. The material sequenced was PBMCs or a T cell subset sorted from them (not recorded which). The receptors come from an adult woman who had mild COVID-19 (a few samples of this study predate the infection). Cell type and time point are not known. Both conserved end residues are part of each CDR3. D genes are given only for firm matches. A row's size may be missing; if present it is once, few, many or a size class.

j_call	v_call	clone_size	d_call	cdr3_nt	cdr3_aa
TRBJ1-5	TRBV3-1	.	.	TGTGCCAGCAGCCAAGGAACCGGGTCCCAGCATTTT	CASSQGTGSQHF
TRBJ1-1	TRBV12-3/TRBV12-4	few	.	TGTGCCAGCAGTCTAAGGGTCGGGGGAAGAGGAAACACTGAAGCTTTCTTT	CASSLRVGGRGNTEAFF
TRBJ2-2	TRBV24-1	.	.	TGTGCCACCAGTGGAGTACTCAACACCGGGGAGCTGTTTTTT	CATSGVLNTGELFF
TRBJ2-1	TRBV7-9	few	TRBD2	TGTGCCAGCAGCCCGGGGACTAGCGGGAGTGCGGACAATGAGCAGTTCTTC	CASSPGTSGSADNEQFF
TRBJ1-1	TRBV20-1	few	.	TGCAGTGCTAGAAATCCCCGGGGGAACACTGAAGCTTTCTTT	CSARNPRGNTEAFF
TRBJ2-3	TRBV9	.	.	TGTGCCAGCAGCGCGGGACCTAAGGGCACAGATACGCAGTATTTT	CASSAGPKGTDTQYF
TRBJ2-5	TRBV5-5	many	TRBD1	TGTGCCAGCAGCTTGAGGACAGGCTCGGGAGAGACCCAGTACTTC	CASSLRTGSGETQYF
TRBJ2-7	TRBV20-1	.	.	TGCAGTGCTACCGGGTCCTTTCCCTACGAGCAGTACTTC	CSATGSFPYEQYF
TRBJ2-1	TRBV12-3/TRBV12-4	few	.	TGTGCCAGCAGTCCCGAACGTTCTGAGCAGTTCTTC	CASSPERSEQFF
TRBJ1-2	TRBV5-5	.	.	TGTGCCAGCAGCTTGCGCCGACAGGTCCCCGTCATCCAAGGAACGTCGGACTATGGCTACACCTTC	CASSLRRQVPVIQGTSDYGYTF
TRBJ1-1	TRBV5-1	.	.	TGCGCCAGCAGCTTGGCCAAATCAGGATACGAAGCTTTCTTT	CASSLAKSGYEAFF
TRBJ2-7	TRBV10-3	.	TRBD2	TGTGCCACGCGGGGGAACTCCTACGAGCAGTACTTC	CATRGNSYEQYF
TRBJ2-7	TRBV11-2	many	TRBD1	TGTGCCAGCAGCCCCTCGACAGGGGGCTACGAGCAGTACTTC	CASSPSTGGYEQYF
TRBJ1-5	TRBV3-1	.	.	TGTGCCAGCAGCCCCGCCCAGGGTTGGTACAATCAGCCCCAGCATTTT	CASSPAQGWYNQPQHF
TRBJ1-2	TRBV7-2	.	.	TGTGCCAGCAGCTACAGGAGCTATTACACCTTC	CASSYRSYYTF
TRBJ1-1	TRBV20-1	few	.	TGCAGTGCTAGTCGCCCGTGGGTCGGGGGCACTGAAGCTTTCTTT	CSASRPWVGGTEAFF
TRBJ2-3	TRBV24-1	few	.	TGTGCCACCGGGCTCGAGGGAAGAGATACGCAGTATTTT	CATGLEGRDTQYF
TRBJ2-5	TRBV21-1	.	.	TGTGCCAGCAGCAAAGCAGACCGGGACAGCAGCGCAAGAGGGACCCAGTACTTC	CASSKADRDSSARGTQYF
TRBJ2-5	TRBV5-5	.	.	TGTGCCAGCAGCCGAGCTATTTGGGCAGGTCAAGAGACCCAGTACTTC	CASSRAIWAGQETQYF
TRBJ1-2	TRBV6-5	once	TRBD1	TGTGCCAGCAGTCCCTCAGGGGGCTCTGGCTACACCTTC	CASSPSGGSGYTF
TRBJ1-4	TRBV12-3/TRBV12-4	few	.	TGTGCCAGCAGTTTCGAAGGGGAAAAACTGTTTTTT	CASSFEGEKLFF
TRBJ1-6	TRBV6-5	.	TRBD1	TGTGCCAGCAGTTCAGGACAGGGTCGGGATTCACCCCTCCACTTT	CASSSGQGRDSPLHF
TRBJ2-2	TRBV10-3	few	.	TGTGCCATCAGTGAAGGCCCTAGAGCTACCGGGGAGCTGTTTTTT	CAISEGPRATGELFF
TRBJ2-5	TRBV3-1	.	TRBD2	TGTGCCAGCAGCTCACTAGCGGGAGTCGAGACCCAGTACTTC	CASSSLAGVETQYF